This TCR beta chain comes out of a study of cytomegalovirus exposure and HLA in healthy donors (dated by TCRdb to the late 2010s). In terms of the full investigation: In an earlier analysis of around 540 of the donors, 276 Gb of sequence data and some 120 million unique TCR beta sequences from roughly 190 million T cells were reported. Class I and class II HLA loci were covered by the typing at four-digit resolution. Genome-wide SNP genotypes for about 60% of the roughly 700 donors were used in a later genetic analysis, which treated that subset as a discovery cohort. Among several hundred genotyped donors of the cohort, an average of about 220,000 unique TCR beta nucleotide sequences was sequenced per donor, of which about 19% were non-productive. Donor age, sex, ethnicity and CMV serostatus were collected together with the repertoire data. The number of donors typed differed by locus, with 629-630 for A, B, C, DRB1 and DQB1, about 500 for DQA1, 600 to 610 for DPA1, and 400 to 490 for DPB1. Of the 300 to 500 genotyped donors, 75% to 85% were placed in the genetic ancestry cluster associated with self-reported Caucasian donors. Every repertoire in the discovery cohort had been generated on one and the same sequencing platform. The aim of the study was to test whether cataloging public T cell receptors could identify signatures of past pathogen exposure. In a later analysis, previously published TCR beta repertoires from hundreds of donors were re-analyzed and high-resolution HLA genotyping was added so that TCR occurrence patterns could be studied. The study profiled the T cell repertoires of some 610 subjects by immunosequencing and related them to cytomegalovirus serostatus. Roughly 300 gigabases of sequencing data and around 90 million unique TCR sequences made up an early release that covered several hundred HLA-typed donors. Because of strong linkage in the cohort, roughly five DR-DQ haplotypes were treated as single units for association and clustering. In the later analysis, no new phenotypic data were used to find candidate immune exposures; instead, reliance was placed on TCR beta sequences and their occurrence across donors. Along with the roughly 710-subject first cohort, a separate validation cohort of over a hundred different subjects was used. High-throughput TCR immunosequencing, statistical association of individual TCRs with disease status, and machine learning were combined to predict cytomegalovirus infection status. To decide whether each TCR beta V gene segment behaved as functional or pseudogenic, an earlier analysis of some 570 of the donors relied on high-throughput TCR beta sequencing. Broad study findings and their caveats: Correlated functional status among segregating V segments might reflect linkage disequilibrium, but an unknown experimental factor could not be ruled out. The 87-base-pair reads could not distinguish some IMGT-functional V segments, including TRBV6-2 and TRBV6-3, so those segments were excluded. In a later genetic analysis, a missense DCLRE1C variant was associated with V-gene and J-gene trimming of TCR beta chains, and the association was replicated in an independent cohort. Compared with the roughly 700-donor mean, donors in an Asian-associated ancestry cluster had fewer N-insertions in productive TCRs, according to a later genetic analysis. The sequencing pipeline was judged likely to have produced a cluster of highly shared sequence variants as a technical artifact. Cytomegalovirus status was reported to be diagnosed by the classifier with high specificity and sensitivity in both the original and validation cohorts. Immune exposure information for the cohort was limited to CMV serostatus. Sequencing depth was assumed to be roughly uniform across donors in the presence/absence analyses, though that assumption may not hold. According to the authors, the approach could potentially be generalized to other disease states and immunological phenotypes. Because HLA typing was missing for some donors at each locus, association tests included only the typed subset. The study listed around 160 TCR beta chains as associated with cytomegalovirus. A later analysis found that HLA-associated TCR beta chains were more clonally expanded and had lower generation probabilities than equally common non-associated chains. While some public TCRs were present in many individuals, most TCR sequences turned up only very rarely across donors. An earlier analysis of roughly 570 of the donors showed that most TCR beta V segments appeared in productive rearrangements either about 87% or about 30% of the time, which broadly matched IMGT annotations. The cohort was sequenced for TCR beta chains only, and without alpha or paired-chain data the features that could be detected were limited. A further reported finding was that TCR beta sequences accurately predicted the HLA-A and HLA-B alleles for most subjects in the first cohort. In a later analysis, several top co-occurrence clusters were reported to appear linked to parvovirus B19, influenza, CMV and Epstein-Barr virus. Because counts were too low, some 17 rarely observed V segments, including chromosome 9 orphons, were excluded from the earlier analysis of around 590 of the donors. In vitro tests confirmed that a few of the cytomegalovirus-associated TCR beta chains recognize cytomegalovirus antigens. In a later analysis, around 17,000 TCR beta sequences were associated with specific HLA alleles at a false discovery rate of 0.05. According to a later analysis, most CMV-associated TCR beta chains appeared to be HLA-restricted, and the HLA associations seemed to be driven largely by CMV exposure. According to a later analysis, TCR association rates differed among HLA loci, with DRB1 alleles showing the most associated TCRs and HLA-C alleles showing the fewest. When HLA alleles, especially DR and DQ, strongly co-occurred, TCR associations were difficult to assign to individual alleles.

The cohort consisted of fewer than 700 healthy bone marrow donors. At the time of sampling, every cohort member was nominally healthy, though immune exposures that went unrecorded were likely present. The donor tested CMV seropositive and was one of the 289 seropositive cohort members. Every donor gave a peripheral blood sample, and the peripheral blood mononuclear cells from that sample were used for TCR beta sequencing. Genomic DNA was extracted from the blood cell samples with the Qiagen DNeasy Blood Extraction Kit. After removal of 2 bases from V and 7 bases from J, the junction retains 3 bases not matched to a gene. Spanning cysteine to phenylalanine, the CDR3 consists of 13 amino acids. The sequence is cut down to CDR3 DNA, 39 bases in frame from base 1. The CDR1 and CDR2 encoded by the germline V gene are ENHRY and SYGVKD. Libraries were made using the immunoSEQ multiplex PCR assay. The multiplex PCR relied on a mix of 60 forward primers for TCR Vbeta segments and 13 reverse primers for TCR Jbeta segments. Amplification of the CDR3 region of rearranged TCR beta genes was performed with a multiplex PCR assay on genomic DNA. Amplified TCR beta libraries were sequenced as 87-base-pair reads on the Illumina HiSeq System. The study's processing was this. Across the 666 repertoires, a later analysis counted about 81 million unique TCR beta chains, 8.5 million to 12 million of which were shared by at least two donors. To remove PCR and sequencing errors, raw reads were error-corrected and collapsed into unique sequences using a nearest-neighbor algorithm that merged closely related sequences. CDR3 sequences were aligned to IMGT reference sequences to assign V, D and J gene segments. Each retained sequence needed at least a six-nucleotide match to both a V gene segment and a J gene segment. Rearrangements were called productive when the CDR3 lacked stop codons and stayed in frame with V and J; all others were non-productive. CDR3 was defined by IMGT convention, running from the second conserved V-encoded cysteine to the conserved J-encoded phenylalanine. Sequences without an unambiguous match to a single V gene segment were excluded from the earlier analysis of about 600 of the donors. In an earlier analysis of 587 of the donors, V segments were called functional above 56.7% productive rearrangements and were called segregating when the between-donor standard deviation exceeded 5%. A statistical classification framework was built to diagnose cytomegalovirus status from the catalog of TCR beta chain sequences. V and J gene assignment, in a later analysis, came from comparing TCR nucleotide sequences with IMGT/GENE-DB human TR gene sequences. A later analysis assigned CDR3 sequences and most-parsimonious VDJ recombination scenarios with the TCRdist pipeline. A later analysis defined each TCR beta chain by its CDR3 amino acid sequence plus V-gene family, and excluded reads lacking a unique V-gene family. A later analysis removed 550 to 650 highly shared, low-generation-probability nucleotide sequences to deal with suspected cross-contamination and a sequencing artifact. For each public chain, a later analysis derived a clonal expansion index from normalized ranks of inferred template counts within each repertoire. A later analysis computed generation probabilities with a VDJ recombination model fitted to out-of-frame rearrangements, and checked the results against IGoR. In a later analysis, hypergeometric tests were used to score TCR-TCR, TCR-HLA and TCR-CMV co-occurrence, with a repertoire-size bias correction applied to TCR pairs. False discovery rates were estimated in a later analysis by permuting HLA or CMV assignments 20 times. In a later analysis, co-occurring TCRs were grouped using DBSCAN, and TCRdist sequence similarity was added for clustering within HLA-allele-positive subsets. Repertoires with fewer than 30,000 or more than 120,000 public chains were left out of co-occurrence clustering, as were about 5 repertoires with anomalous nucleotide sharing. TCRdb obtained this table from immuneACCESS and retained in-frame rearrangements with V and J assigned. These tables miss some clones; where compared with another copy, unresolved V genes account for less than half of the shortfall, and the remainder is unexplained. That table gives V, J and clone size, and the DNA gave D and trimming. This sample is represented by under 150,000 clones; around 85% of them were singletons. Of the sample, roughly 4% is held by the ten largest clones.

For this clone: This receptor's antigen is unknown. Base quality data are lacking; no much larger clone is found one base away.

Recombination linked TRBV10-3 to TRBJ1-2; a stretch of 8 junction bases matches TRBD1. The sample taken for sequencing was PBMCs. This receptor was identified in a man aged 35 to 55 in good health and CMV-seropositive. The sequence in DNA is TGTGCCATCAGTGAGGCAGGGGGCGGTGGCTACACCTTC. It translates to CAISEAGGGGYTF.